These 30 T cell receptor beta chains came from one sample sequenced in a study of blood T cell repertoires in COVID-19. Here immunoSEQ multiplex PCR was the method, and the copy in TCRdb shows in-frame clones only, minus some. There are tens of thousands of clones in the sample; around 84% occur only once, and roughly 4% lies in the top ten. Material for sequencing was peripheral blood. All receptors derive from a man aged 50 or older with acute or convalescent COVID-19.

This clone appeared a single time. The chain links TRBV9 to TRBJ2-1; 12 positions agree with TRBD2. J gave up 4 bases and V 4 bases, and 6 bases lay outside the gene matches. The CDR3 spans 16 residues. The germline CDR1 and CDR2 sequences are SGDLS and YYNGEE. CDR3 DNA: TGTGCCAGCAGCCCCGGACTAGCGGGGCTATACAATGAGCAGTTCTTC. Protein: CASSPGLAGLYNEQFF.

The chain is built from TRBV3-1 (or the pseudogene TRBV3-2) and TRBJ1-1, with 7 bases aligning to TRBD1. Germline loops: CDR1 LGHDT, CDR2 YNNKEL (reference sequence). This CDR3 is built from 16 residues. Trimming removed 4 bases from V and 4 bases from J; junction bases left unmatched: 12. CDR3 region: CASSRTGTVLITEAFF. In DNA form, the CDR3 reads TGTGCCAGCAGCCGTACTGGGACAGTTCTCATCACTGAAGCTTTCTTT.

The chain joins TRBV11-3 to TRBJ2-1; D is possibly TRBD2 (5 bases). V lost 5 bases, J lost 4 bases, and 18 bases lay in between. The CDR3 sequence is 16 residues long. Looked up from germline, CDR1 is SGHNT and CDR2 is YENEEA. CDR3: CASSLTESSRYNEQFF. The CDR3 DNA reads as TGTGCCAGCAGCCTTACTGAATCTAGCAGATACAATGAGCAGTTCTTC.

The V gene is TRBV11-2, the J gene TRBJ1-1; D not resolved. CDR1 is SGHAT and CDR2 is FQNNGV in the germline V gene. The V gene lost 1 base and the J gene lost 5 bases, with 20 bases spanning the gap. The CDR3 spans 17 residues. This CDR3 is CASSLASLRERRTEAFF. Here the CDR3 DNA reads TGTGCCAGCAGCTTAGCCTCGCTGAGGGAAAGAAGGACTGAAGCTTTCTTT.

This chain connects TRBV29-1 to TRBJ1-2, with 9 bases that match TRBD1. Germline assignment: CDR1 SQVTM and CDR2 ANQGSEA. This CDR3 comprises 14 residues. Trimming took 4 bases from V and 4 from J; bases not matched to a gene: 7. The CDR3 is CSVAGNRGPYGYTF. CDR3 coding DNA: TGCAGCGTTGCGGGCAACAGGGGGCCCTATGGCTACACCTTC.

Here the CDR3 reads CASSLVLGEQYF. CDR3 sequence (DNA): TGTGCCAGCAGCTTAGTTCTAGGCGAGCAGTACTTC. This chain joins TRBV13 and TRBJ2-7, with D hard to call. V was clipped by 1 base and J by 6 bases, with 7 bases between them. The CDR3 totals 12 residues. CDR1 and CDR2 from the germline V gene are PRHDT and FYEKMQ (reference sequence).

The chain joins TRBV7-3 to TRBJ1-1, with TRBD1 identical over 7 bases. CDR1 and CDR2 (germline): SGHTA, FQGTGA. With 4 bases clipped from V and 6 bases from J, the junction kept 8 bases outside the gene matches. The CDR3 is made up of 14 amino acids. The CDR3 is CASSSTGWSAEAFF. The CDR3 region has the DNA TGTGCCAGCAGCTCGACAGGGTGGTCGGCTGAAGCTTTCTTT.

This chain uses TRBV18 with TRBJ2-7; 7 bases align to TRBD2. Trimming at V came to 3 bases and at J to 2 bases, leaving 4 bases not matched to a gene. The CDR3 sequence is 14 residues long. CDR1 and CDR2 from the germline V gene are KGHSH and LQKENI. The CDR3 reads CASSPGRGAYEQYF. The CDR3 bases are TGTGCCAGCTCACCGGGTCGGGGGGCCTACGAGCAGTACTTC.

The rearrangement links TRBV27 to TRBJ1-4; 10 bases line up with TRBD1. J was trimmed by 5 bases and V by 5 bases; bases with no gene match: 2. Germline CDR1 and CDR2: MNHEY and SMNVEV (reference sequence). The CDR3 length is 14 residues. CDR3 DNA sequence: TGTGCCAGCAGTCCGGGACAGGGGAATGAAAAACTGTTTTTT. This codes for CASSPGQGNEKLFF.

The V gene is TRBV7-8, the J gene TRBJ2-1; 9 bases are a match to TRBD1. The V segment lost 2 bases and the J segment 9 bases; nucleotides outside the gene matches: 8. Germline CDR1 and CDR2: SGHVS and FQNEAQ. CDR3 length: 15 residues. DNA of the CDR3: TGTGCCAGCAGCTTACTGGACAGGGGTTTTAGTGAGCAGTTCTTC. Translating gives CASSLLDRGFSEQFF.

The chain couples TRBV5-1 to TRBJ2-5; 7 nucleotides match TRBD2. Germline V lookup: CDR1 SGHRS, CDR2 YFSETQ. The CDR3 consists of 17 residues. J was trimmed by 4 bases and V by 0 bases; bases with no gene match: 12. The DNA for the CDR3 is TGCGCCAGCAGCTTGGGAGTAGCGCTTGGACTAGGAGAGACCCAGTACTTC. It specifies CASSLGVALGLGETQYF.

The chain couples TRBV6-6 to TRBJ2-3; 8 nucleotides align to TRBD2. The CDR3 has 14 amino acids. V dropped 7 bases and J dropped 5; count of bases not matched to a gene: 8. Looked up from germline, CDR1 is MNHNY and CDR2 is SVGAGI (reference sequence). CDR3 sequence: CASTPGLVGDTQYF. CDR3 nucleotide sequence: TGTGCCAGCACCCCGGGACTAGTAGGAGATACGCAGTATTTT.

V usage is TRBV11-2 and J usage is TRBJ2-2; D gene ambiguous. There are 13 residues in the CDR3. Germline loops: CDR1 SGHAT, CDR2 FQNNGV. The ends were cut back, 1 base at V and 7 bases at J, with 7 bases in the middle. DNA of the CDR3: TGTGCCAGCAGCTTAGGGTACGGCGGGGAGCTGTTTTTT. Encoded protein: CASSLGYGGELFF.

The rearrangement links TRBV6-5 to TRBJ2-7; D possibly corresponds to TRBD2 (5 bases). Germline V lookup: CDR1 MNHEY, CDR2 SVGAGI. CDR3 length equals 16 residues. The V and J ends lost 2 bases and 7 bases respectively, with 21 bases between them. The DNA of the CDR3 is TGTGCCAGCAGTTACCGTCCGGGGAGCGTAGGTTCGGAGCAGTACTTC. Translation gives CASSYRPGSVGSEQYF.

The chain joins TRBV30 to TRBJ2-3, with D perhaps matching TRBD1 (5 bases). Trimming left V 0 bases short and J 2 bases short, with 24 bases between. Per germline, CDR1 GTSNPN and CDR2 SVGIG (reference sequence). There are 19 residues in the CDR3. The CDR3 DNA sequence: TGTGCCTGGAGTGTACGTCGGACATACATCCCGAGGCCCACAGATACGCAGTATTTT. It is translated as CAWSVRRTYIPRPTDTQYF.

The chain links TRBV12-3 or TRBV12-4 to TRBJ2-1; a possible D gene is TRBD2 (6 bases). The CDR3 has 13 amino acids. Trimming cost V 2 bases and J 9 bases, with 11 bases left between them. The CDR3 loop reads CASSLNWRGEQFF. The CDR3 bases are TGTGCCAGCAGTTTAAATTGGAGGGGTGAGCAGTTCTTC.

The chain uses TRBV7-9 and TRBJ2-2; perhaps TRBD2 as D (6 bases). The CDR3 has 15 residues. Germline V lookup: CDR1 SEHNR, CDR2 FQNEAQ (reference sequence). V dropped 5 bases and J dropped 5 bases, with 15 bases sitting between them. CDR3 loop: CASSPIAGKTGELFF. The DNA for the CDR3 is TGTGCCAGCAGCCCGATCGCGGGGAAGACCGGGGAGCTGTTTTTT.

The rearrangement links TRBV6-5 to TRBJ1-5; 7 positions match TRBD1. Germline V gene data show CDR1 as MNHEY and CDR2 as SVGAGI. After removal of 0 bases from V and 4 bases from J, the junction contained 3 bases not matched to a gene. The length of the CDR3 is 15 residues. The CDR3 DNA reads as TGTGCCAGCAGTTACTCTAACAGGGGAAATCAGCCCCAGCATTTT. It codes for CASSYSNRGNQPQHF.

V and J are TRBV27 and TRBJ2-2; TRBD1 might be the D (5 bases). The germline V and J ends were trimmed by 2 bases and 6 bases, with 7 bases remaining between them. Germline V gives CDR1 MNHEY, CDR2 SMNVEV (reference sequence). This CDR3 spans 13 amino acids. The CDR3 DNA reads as TGTGCCAGCAGTTTAGTCAGGGCCGGGGAGCTGTTTTTT. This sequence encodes CASSLVRAGELFF.

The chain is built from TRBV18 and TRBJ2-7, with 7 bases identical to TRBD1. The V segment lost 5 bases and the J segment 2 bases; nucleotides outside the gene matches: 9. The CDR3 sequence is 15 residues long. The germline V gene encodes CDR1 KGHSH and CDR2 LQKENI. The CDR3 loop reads CASSSTGDVAYEQYF. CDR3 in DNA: TGTGCCAGCTCATCCACAGGGGATGTCGCCTACGAGCAGTACTTC.

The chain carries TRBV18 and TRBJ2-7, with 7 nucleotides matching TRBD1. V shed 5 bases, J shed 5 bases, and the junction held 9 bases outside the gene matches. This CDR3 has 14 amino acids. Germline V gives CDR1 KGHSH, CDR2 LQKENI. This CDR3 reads CASSTTQGVHEQYF. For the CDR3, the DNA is TGTGCCAGCTCAACCACCCAGGGGGTCCACGAGCAGTACTTC.

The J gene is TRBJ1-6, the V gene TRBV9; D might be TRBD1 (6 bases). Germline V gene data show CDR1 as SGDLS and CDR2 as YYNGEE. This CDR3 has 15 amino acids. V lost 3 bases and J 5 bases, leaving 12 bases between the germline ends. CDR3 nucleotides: TGTGCCAGCAGCGGAACAGGGATTGATAATTCACCCCTCCACTTT. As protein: CASSGTGIDNSPLHF. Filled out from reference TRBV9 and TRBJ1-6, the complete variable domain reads DSGVTQTPKHLITATGQRVTLRCSPRSGDLSVYWYQQSLDQGLQFLIQYYNGEERAKGNILERFSAQQFPDLHSELNLSSLELGDSALYFCASSGTGIDNSPLHFGNGTRLTVT.

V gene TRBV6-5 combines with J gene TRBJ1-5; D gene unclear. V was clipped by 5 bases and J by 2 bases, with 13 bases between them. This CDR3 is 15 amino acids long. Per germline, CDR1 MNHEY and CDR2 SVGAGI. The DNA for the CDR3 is TGTGCCAGCAGTCGAGGTTCCGGGGGCAATCAGCCCCAGCATTTT. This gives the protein CASSRGSGGNQPQHF.

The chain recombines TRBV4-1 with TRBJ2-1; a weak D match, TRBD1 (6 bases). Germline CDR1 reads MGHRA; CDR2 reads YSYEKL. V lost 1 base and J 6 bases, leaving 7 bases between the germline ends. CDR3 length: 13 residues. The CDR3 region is CASSQGQANEQFF. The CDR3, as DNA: TGCGCCAGCAGCCAAGGACAGGCCAATGAGCAGTTCTTC.

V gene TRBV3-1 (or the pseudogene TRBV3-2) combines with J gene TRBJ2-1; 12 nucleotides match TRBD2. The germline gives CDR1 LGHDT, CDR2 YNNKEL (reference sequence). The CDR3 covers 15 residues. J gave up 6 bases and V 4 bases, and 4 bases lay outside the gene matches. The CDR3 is CASSPRLAGANEQFF. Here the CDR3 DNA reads TGTGCCAGCAGCCCACGACTAGCGGGAGCCAATGAGCAGTTCTTC.

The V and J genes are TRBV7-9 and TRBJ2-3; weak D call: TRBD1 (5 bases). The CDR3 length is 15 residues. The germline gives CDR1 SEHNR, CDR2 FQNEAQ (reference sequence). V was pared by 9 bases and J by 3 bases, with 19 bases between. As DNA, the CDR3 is TGTGCCAGTTCCAGGGCTAGAATCTGGACAGATACGCAGTATTTT. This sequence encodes CASSRARIWTDTQYF.

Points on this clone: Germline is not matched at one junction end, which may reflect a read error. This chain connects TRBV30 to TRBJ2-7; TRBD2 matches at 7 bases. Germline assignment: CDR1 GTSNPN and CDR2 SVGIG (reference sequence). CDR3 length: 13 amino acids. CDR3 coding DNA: TGTGCCTGGAGTGTACTCCCCGGGACTAACAGAGGTTTC. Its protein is CAWSVLPGTNRGF.

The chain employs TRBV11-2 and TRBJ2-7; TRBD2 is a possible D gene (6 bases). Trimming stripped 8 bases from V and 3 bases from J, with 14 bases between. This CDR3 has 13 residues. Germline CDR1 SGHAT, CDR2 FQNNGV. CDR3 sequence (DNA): TGTGCCAGCCGACTAGTCTCAGTCTACGAGCAGTACTTC. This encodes CASRLVSVYEQYF.

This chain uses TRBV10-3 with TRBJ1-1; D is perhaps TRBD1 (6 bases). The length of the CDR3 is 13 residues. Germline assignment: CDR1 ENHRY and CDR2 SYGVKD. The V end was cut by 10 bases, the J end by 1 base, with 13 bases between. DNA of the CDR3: TGTGCCACAAACAGGGTGGAGAACACTGAAGCTTTCTTT. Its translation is CATNRVENTEAFF.

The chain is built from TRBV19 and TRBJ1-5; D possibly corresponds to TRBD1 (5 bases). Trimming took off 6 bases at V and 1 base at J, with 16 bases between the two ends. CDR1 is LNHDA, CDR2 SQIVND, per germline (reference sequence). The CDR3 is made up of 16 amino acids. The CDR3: CASSPSGLPSNQPQHF. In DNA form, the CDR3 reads TGTGCCAGTAGCCCCTCGGGACTCCCGAGCAATCAGCCCCAGCATTTT.